A single sample gave rise to the 8 T cell receptor beta chains below, sequenced in a study of T cells in Graves' hyperthyroidism and ophthalmopathy (dated by TCRdb to about 2019). The library relied on multiplex PCR. Instrument used: Illumina HiSeq 2000. Amplification of TCR beta CDR3 regions was carried out from RNA transcripts. A first-round RT-PCR of the TCR CDR3 used the HTBI primer set with the Qiagen OneStep RT-PCR kit. TCRdb took the public reads, trimmed them with fastp at Q25, ran MiXCR for clone calling and kept in-frame beta chains. Entries that share a CDR3 protein sequence are merged under the most common genes and DNA. This sample comprises about 620,000 distinct CDR3 sequences, 15% to 20% of them detected only once. Over 3.5% of the sample comes from the top ten. Sequenced sample: blood. These receptors were taken from a woman in her 30s with Graves' hyperthyroidism.

Notes on this clonotype: A much larger clone differs by one base, so this may be a read error. This chain uses TRBV12-5 with TRBJ2-7, with 8 positions matching TRBD2. CDR3 size: 15 residues. Germline V lookup: CDR1 LGHNT, CDR2 FRNRAP. The V segment lost 5 bases and the J segment 2 bases; nucleotides outside the gene matches: 8. For the CDR3, the DNA is TGTGCTAGTGGTCGGACCTTAGCGGGAACCTACGAGCAGTACTTC. Amino acids: CASGRTLAGTYEQYF.

The chain has TRBV10-2 and TRBJ2-6; 7 nucleotides match TRBD2. This CDR3 comprises 18 residues. Germline V gene lookup returns CDR1 WSHSY and CDR2 SAAADI. The trim removed 5 bases at V and 3 bases at J, leaving 13 bases unmatched. The CDR3 bases are TGCGCCAGCAGTCGGAAGCGGGAAGGAGTAGGTGGGGCCAACGTCCTGACTTTC. It is translated as CASSRKREGVGGANVLTF.

This clonotype was counted between two and nine times. The chain uses TRBV19 and TRBJ1-1; D remains ambiguous. Looked up from germline, CDR1 is LNHDA and CDR2 is SQIVND (reference sequence). The germline V and J ends were trimmed by 2 bases and 7 bases, with 11 bases remaining between them. This CDR3 has 13 residues. The CDR3 protein is CASSILPVGEAFF. The CDR3 region has the DNA TGTGCCAGTAGTATACTTCCCGTGGGTGAAGCTTTCTTT.

This clonotype has just a few counts. The chain carries TRBV20-1 and TRBJ1-2; TRBD1 agrees at 7 bases. This CDR3 is built from 13 residues. Germline V CDR1 and CDR2: DFQATT, SNEGSKA (reference sequence). V gave up 6 bases and J gave up 7 bases; unmatched junction bases: 11. CDR3 nucleotide sequence: TGCAGTGCACCGCTTGACAGGGTATTTGGCTACACCTTC. Translating gives CSAPLDRVFGYTF.

The genes are TRBV6-1 and TRBJ2-1; 10 bases map to TRBD2. V dropped 5 bases and J dropped 5; count of bases not matched to a gene: 9. CDR1 is MNHNS, CDR2 SASEGT, per germline. This CDR3 region has 16 residues. The CDR3 spells CASSPLAGAVDNEQFF. The CDR3 DNA follows: TGTGCCAGCAGTCCCCTAGCGGGAGCCGTCGACAATGAGCAGTTCTTC.

The chain combines TRBV10-3 with TRBJ2-4; D perhaps matches TRBD1 (7 bases). Germline V gene lookup returns CDR1 ENHRY and CDR2 SYGVKD. Trimming pared 3 bases from V and 13 bases from J, leaving 13 bases between. The CDR3 has 12 amino acids. In DNA form, the CDR3 reads TGTGCCATCAGTGACGGCGGGACAGCACAGTACTTC. Translating gives CAISDGGTAQYF.

This clonotype showed up many times. This rearrangement joins TRBV7-8 to TRBJ1-1, with D uncertain. The germline CDR1 and CDR2 sequences are SGHVS and FQNEAQ. Trimming shortened V by 0 bases and J by 1 base, and 24 bases separated the two germline ends. The CDR3 runs 20 residues. The CDR3 region has the DNA TGTGCCAGCAGCTTAGCGCGTTGGATTCCCCGGGCCGGAAAGAACACTGAAGCTTTCTTT. Its protein is CASSLARWIPRAGKNTEAFF.

The sample holds many counts of this clonotype. The chain has TRBV28 and TRBJ2-1; perhaps TRBD2 as D (5 bases). V lost 1 base and J lost 9, with 13 bases in between. The CDR3 runs 14 residues. Germline V gene sequence: CDR1 MDHEN, CDR2 SYDVKM. The CDR3 protein is CASSLSPTRAEQFF. In nucleotides, the CDR3 is TGTGCCAGCAGTTTATCCCCAACTAGGGCTGAGCAGTTCTTC. The full variable domain, its missing parts supplied by reference TRBV28 and TRBJ2-1, is DVKVTQSSRYLVKRTGEKVFLECVQDMDHENMFWYRQDPGLGLRLIYFSYDVKMKEKGDIPEGYSVSREKKERFSLILESASTNQTSMYLCASSLSPTRAEQFFGPGTRLTVL.